The clone carrying this T cell receptor beta chain appeared a few times. Its matching antigen is unknown. The data originate from a study of lymphopenia after photon versus proton radiotherapy. Germline V gives CDR1 SNHLY, CDR2 FYNNEI. The CDR3 runs 15 residues. Trimming at V came to 2 bases and at J to 4 bases, leaving 7 bases not matched to a gene. This table comes from immunoSEQ multiplex PCR, and its TCRdb copy is limited to in-frame clones, with some not included. The repertoire holds some 7,000 clones, with roughly 86% as singletons. Regarding the study as a whole: Oligoclonal CD8+ Temra expansion after nadir drove photon patients' diversity drop. In patients who died, overall survival fell as post-nadir TCR diversity dropped more. Photon-treated patients lost naive T cells and TCR diversity; proton-treated stayed stable. Survival link was tested only in deceased patients; proton benefit remains a possibility.

This rearrangement joins TRBV2 to TRBJ1-1; 7 positions agree with TRBD1. This sample comprised peripheral blood, obtained from a patient treated with photon-based radiotherapy. The origin of this receptor is a man aged 25-45 years with gastric cancer. The CDR3 DNA reads as TGTGCCAGCAGTGAACAAGACAGGGAAAGCACTGAAGCTTTCTTT. This codes for CASSEQDRESTEAFF.